A single sample gave rise to the 17 T cell receptor beta chains below, sequenced in a study of blood T cell repertoires in COVID-19. Produced via immunoSEQ multiplex PCR; TCRdb's table is partial and in-frame only. Counted here are about 230,000 clones, around 80% occurring once; the ten biggest clones make up approximately 6%. The material sequenced was peripheral blood. These receptors all come from a man older than 75 with acute or convalescent COVID-19.

The chain recombines TRBV3-1 (or the pseudogene TRBV3-2) with TRBJ1-3; a possible D gene is TRBD1 (5 bases). CDR3 size: 14 residues. V dropped 5 bases and J dropped 5 bases, with 13 bases sitting between them. Per the germline V gene, CDR1 is LGHDT and CDR2 is YNNKEL (reference sequence). The CDR3 region is CASSDPGLRNTIYF. The CDR3 region has the DNA TGTGCCAGCAGCGATCCGGGACTGAGAAACACCATATATTTT.

Only one count was recorded for this clone. The V call is TRBV18, the J call TRBJ2-1; 8 bases are a match to TRBD2. This CDR3 region has 14 residues. The junction had 0 bases not matched to a gene; V was cut back by 3 bases and J by 2 bases. CDR1 is KGHSH and CDR2 is LQKENI in the germline V gene. The CDR3, as DNA: TGTGCCAGCTCACCGGGACTAGCCTACAATGAGCAGTTCTTC. It codes for CASSPGLAYNEQFF.

This chain connects TRBV19 to TRBJ1-6; possible D gene TRBD1, 5 bases. This CDR3 comprises 16 residues. Germline V gene lookup returns CDR1 LNHDA and CDR2 SQIVND (reference sequence). The V end lost 8 bases, the J end lost 5 bases, and 19 bases lay between the germline ends. The CDR3: CASSPGTEFNNSPLHF. The DNA of the CDR3 is TGTGCCAGTTCCCCGGGGACTGAGTTTAATAATTCACCCCTCCACTTT. The full variable domain, in which reference TRBV19 and TRBJ1-6 provide the parts outside the CDR3, is DGGITQSPKYLFRKEGQNVTLSCEQNLNHDAMYWYRQDPGQGLRLIYYSQIVNDFQKGDIAEGYSVSREKKESFPLTVTSAQKNPTAFYLCASSPGTEFNNSPLHFGNGTRLTVT.

The rearrangement joins TRBV7-6 to TRBJ1-5; 7 bases agree with TRBD1. The CDR3 length is 16 residues. Trimming at V came to 1 base and at J to 3 bases, leaving 6 bases not matched to a gene. Germline V gene lookup returns CDR1 SGHVS and CDR2 FNYEAQ. The CDR3 region has the DNA TGTGCCAGCAGCTTAGAGGCAGGGGGGAACAATCAGCCCCAGCATTTT. Amino acids: CASSLEAGGNNQPQHF.

The V and J genes are TRBV7-8 and TRBJ2-1, with D possibly matching TRBD1 (6 bases). The germline CDR1 and CDR2 sequences are SGHVS and FQNEAQ. Between the trimmed V and J ends, which lost 5 bases and 7 bases, there was a span of 24 bases. This CDR3 spans 17 amino acids. The CDR3: CASSLRDPQGKSNEQFF. The CDR3 nucleotides read TGTGCCAGCAGCCTCAGGGATCCACAGGGAAAGTCGAATGAGCAGTTCTTC.

This chain uses TRBV11-2 with TRBJ2-7, with D uncertain. V was shortened by 5 bases and J by 3 bases, with 2 bases between the two germline ends. The CDR3 runs to 10 residues. The germline gives CDR1 SGHAT, CDR2 FQNNGV. DNA for the CDR3: TGTGCCAGCAGCCACTACGAGCAGTACTTC. Translation: CASSHYEQYF.

The chain uses TRBV2 and TRBJ1-5; 8 bases align to TRBD1. The CDR3 extends over 15 amino acids. Germline CDR1 and CDR2: SNHLY and FYNNEI. V trimming: 0 bases; J trimming: 4 bases; junction bases outside the gene matches: 2. The CDR3 spells CASSEAQGANQPQHF. DNA for the CDR3: TGTGCCAGCAGTGAAGCCCAGGGGGCAAATCAGCCCCAGCATTTT. Complete variable domain (other parts from reference TRBV2 and TRBJ1-5): EPEVTQTPSHQVTQMGQEVILRCVPISNHLYFYWYRQILGQKVEFLVSFYNNEISEKSEIFDDQFSVERPDGSNFTLKIRSTKLEDSAMYFCASSEAQGANQPQHFGDGTRLSIL.

With regard to this clone: Since no conserved phenylalanine or tryptophan closes the CDR3, a read error is the likely cause. V is TRBV6-5 and J is TRBJ2-7, with D possibly being TRBD2 (5 bases). CDR1 is MNHEY and CDR2 is SVGAGI in the germline V gene. The CDR3 has 14 amino acids. The V end lost 5 bases, the J end lost 2 bases, and 13 bases lay between the germline ends. DNA for the CDR3: TGTGCCAGCAGTAGAATAGCGCAGGCCTACGAGCAGTACTTG. It translates to CASSRIAQAYEQYL.

The V call is TRBV15, the J call TRBJ1-1; no definite D call. The V end was cut by 0 bases, the J end by 1 base, with 9 bases between. The CDR3 is 15 amino acids. Germline CDR1 and CDR2: LNHNV and YYDKDF (reference sequence). The CDR3 DNA reads TGTGCCACCAGCAGAGATATTTCCGGGAACACTGAAGCTTTCTTT. Protein sequence: CATSRDISGNTEAFF.

This clone was observed a single time. V usage is TRBV5-1 and J usage is TRBJ1-1; TRBD1 aligns across 8 bases. The CDR3 loop spans 14 amino acids. Germline V lookup: CDR1 SGHRS, CDR2 YFSETQ. J was trimmed by 5 bases and V by 4 bases; bases with no gene match: 7. CDR3 amino acids: CASSRTGHGTEAFF. CDR3 nucleotides: TGCGCCAGCAGCAGGACAGGGCATGGGACTGAAGCTTTCTTT.

CDR3 DNA: TGTGCCAGCTCACCAAATCAGGGCCTCAGGGACACTGAAGCTTTCTTT. It codes for CASSPNQGLRDTEAFF. The V call is TRBV18, the J call TRBJ1-1; D may be TRBD1 (5 bases). The V gene's germline CDR1 is KGHSH and CDR2 LQKENI. This CDR3 comprises 16 residues. V lost 2 bases and J lost 3, with 16 bases in between. Full variable domain (outside the CDR3, taken from reference TRBV18 and TRBJ1-1): NAGVMQNPRHLVRRRGQEARLRCSPMKGHSHVYWYRQLPEEGLKFMVYLQKENIIDESGMPKERFSAEFPKEGPSILRIQQVVRGDSAAYFCASSPNQGLRDTEAFFGQGTRLTVV.

The chain combines TRBV6-5 with TRBJ2-1; maybe TRBD2 (5 bases). Per the germline V gene, CDR1 is MNHEY and CDR2 is SVGAGI. This CDR3 is built from 15 residues. V lost 5 bases and J 0 bases, leaving 11 bases between the germline ends. The chain's CDR3 is CASSPSGVSYNEQFF. The DNA for the CDR3 is TGTGCCAGCAGTCCCTCCGGGGTCTCCTACAATGAGCAGTTCTTC.

The chain has TRBV10-3 and TRBJ1-5; D call uncertain. The length of the CDR3 is 13 residues. Per the germline V gene, CDR1 is ENHRY and CDR2 is SYGVKD. Between the trimmed V and J ends, which lost 0 bases and 5 bases, there was a span of 5 bases. The chain's CDR3 is CAISESGDQPQHF. CDR3 nucleotide sequence: TGTGCCATCAGTGAGTCGGGAGATCAGCCCCAGCATTTT.

This clone has a single count. The CDR3 loop reads CASFPLWKREMNEQFF. CDR3 nucleotide sequence: TGTGCCAGTTTTCCCCTTTGGAAGCGGGAGATGAATGAGCAGTTCTTC. V and J are TRBV28 and TRBJ2-1; 8 bases are shared with TRBD2. There are 16 residues in the CDR3. J lost 7 bases, V lost 9 bases, and 17 bases had no gene match. The germline V gene has CDR1 MDHEN and CDR2 SYDVKM.

The chain employs TRBV19 and TRBJ2-3; 9 nucleotides align to TRBD1. Germline assignment: CDR1 LNHDA and CDR2 SQIVND (reference sequence). This CDR3 is 16 amino acids long. J gave up 7 bases and V 5 bases, and 13 bases lay outside the gene matches. The chain's CDR3 is CASSPAVGQGTYTQYF. The CDR3 region has the DNA TGTGCCAGTAGTCCGGCCGTGGGACAGGGCACTTATACGCAGTATTTT. Variable domain in full (rest from reference TRBV19 and TRBJ2-3): DGGITQSPKYLFRKEGQNVTLSCEQNLNHDAMYWYRQDPGQGLRLIYYSQIVNDFQKGDIAEGYSVSREKKESFPLTVTSAQKNPTAFYLCASSPAVGQGTYTQYFGPGTRLTVL.

This clone appeared a few times. V usage is TRBV11-2 and J usage is TRBJ2-3; TRBD1 might be the D (6 bases). CDR1 and CDR2 from the germline V gene are SGHAT and FQNNGV. The CDR3 loop spans 16 amino acids. Deletions cut 5 bases from V and 0 bases from J, with 15 bases between. CDR3 sequence reads: CASSPRGTGSTDTQYF. As DNA, the CDR3 is TGTGCCAGCAGCCCCAGGGGAACAGGGAGCACAGATACGCAGTATTTT.

This clone was seen only once. The chain joins TRBV23-1 to TRBJ2-7; D remains ambiguous. TRBV23-1 counts as an open reading frame of uncertain function. The length of the CDR3 is 14 residues. Trimming cost V 8 bases and J 3 bases, with 17 bases left between them. This CDR3 reads CASPGWVRFYEQYF. DNA for the CDR3: TGCGCCAGCCCCGGCTGGGTCAGGTTCTACGAGCAGTACTTC.